The clone carrying this TCR beta chain was seen many times. The target antigen is unknown. TCRdb reprocessed the 5' RACE reads with MiXCR, giving one entry per CDR3 protein. The sample shows 350,000 or so distinct CDR3 sequences, 10% to 15% of them seen only once. The record originates from a study of T-cell memory formation after mild COVID-19. Study details: In these data, TCR clusters were largely donor specific. Study-level points and caveats: Clones contracting across day 15 to 85 had a balanced CD4/CD8 profile; later expanding clones leaned CD4+. Prior to infection, memory already included some responding clones, suggesting cross-reactive memory joined. Of the contracting clones, CD4+ ones lay mainly in CM and EM, and CD8+ ones in EMRA.

The CDR3 has 13 amino acids. Germline V CDR1 and CDR2: SGHKS, YYEKEE (reference sequence). J was trimmed by 6 bases and V by 3 bases; bases with no gene match: 2. The source is a man between 18 and 29 years old who had mild COVID-19 (a few samples of this study predate the infection). Cell type and time point are not known. This rearrangement joins TRBV5-5 to TRBJ2-3, with TRBD2 identical over 9 bases. Sequencing was done on a sample of PBMCs or a T cell subset sorted from them (not recorded which). CDR3 in amino acids: CASSSSGADTQYF. DNA for the CDR3: TGTGCCAGCAGCTCTAGCGGGGCGGATACGCAGTATTTT.